What follows is one T cell receptor beta chain and its context. This record comes from a study of blood T cell repertoires in COVID-19. Background on the study: COVID-19 samples from acute and convalescent phases originated in the United States, Italy and Spain. T cells, B-cell-depleted T cells, or PBMCs provided the cDNA or gDNA that served as material.

The protocol was immunoSEQ multiplex PCR, while the TCRdb copy is restricted to in-frame clones and leaves out a portion. The table has 84,000 or so clones, about four fifths seen once. CDR1 MNHEY and CDR2 SVGAGI come from the germline V gene. The CDR3 loop spans 14 amino acids. Trimming removed 4 bases at V and 3 bases at J, with 13 bases between. The TCR originated in a woman aged 80 or over with acute or convalescent COVID-19. The chain joins TRBV6-5 to TRBJ2-7, with D tentatively TRBD1 (5 bases). Material for sequencing was peripheral blood. DNA for the CDR3: TGTGCCAGCAGTTTGTTCAGGGAACGCTACGAGCAGTACTTC. It is translated as CASSLFRERYEQYF.